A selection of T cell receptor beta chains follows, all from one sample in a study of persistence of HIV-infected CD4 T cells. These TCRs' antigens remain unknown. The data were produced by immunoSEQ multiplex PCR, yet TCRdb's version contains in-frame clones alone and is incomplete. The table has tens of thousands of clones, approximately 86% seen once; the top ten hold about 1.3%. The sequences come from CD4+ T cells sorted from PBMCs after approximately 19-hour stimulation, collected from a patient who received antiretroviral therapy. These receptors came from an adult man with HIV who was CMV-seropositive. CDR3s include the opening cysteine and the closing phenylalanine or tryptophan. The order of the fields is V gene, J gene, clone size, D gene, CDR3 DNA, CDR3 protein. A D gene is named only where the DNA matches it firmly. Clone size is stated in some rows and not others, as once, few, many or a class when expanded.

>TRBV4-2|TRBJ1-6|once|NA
TGTGCCAGCAGCACTACTCAGGGTGGTGATAATTCACCCCTCCACTTT
CASSTTQGGDNSPLHF
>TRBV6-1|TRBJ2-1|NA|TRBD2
TGTGCCAGCAGTGTGAACGGACTAGCGGGAGAGGTCTCCTACAATGAGCAGTTCTTC
CASSVNGLAGEVSYNEQFF
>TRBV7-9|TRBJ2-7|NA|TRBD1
TGTGCCAGCAGCTTAGCGCAAGGGGGCCGATACGAGCAGTACTTC
CASSLAQGGRYEQYF
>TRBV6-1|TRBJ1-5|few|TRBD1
TGTGCCAGCAGTGAACAGGGGGTCAATCAGCCCCAGCATTTT
CASSEQGVNQPQHF
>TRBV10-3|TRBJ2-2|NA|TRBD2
TGTGCCATCACCGCTGGGCGGGGGGCGGGCACCGGGGAGCTGTTTTTT
CAITAGRGAGTGELFF
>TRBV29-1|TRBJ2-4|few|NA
TGCAGCGTTAGCGGACAGTCAGCCAAAAACATTCAGTACTTC
CSVSGQSAKNIQYF
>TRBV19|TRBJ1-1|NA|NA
TGTGCCAGTAGTACGTACGAAATCTCTGAAGCTTTCTTT
CASSTYEISEAFF
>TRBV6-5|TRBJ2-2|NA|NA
TGTGCCAGCAGTTACGGGCGACCAGGACAGACCGGGGAGCTGTTTTTT
CASSYGRPGQTGELFF
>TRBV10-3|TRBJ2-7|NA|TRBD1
TGTGCCATCAGTGGCAACAGGGGAGCGTCTTACGAGCAGTACTTC
CAISGNRGASYEQYF
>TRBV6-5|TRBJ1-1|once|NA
TGTGCCAGCAGACTACAGGGGAACACTGAAGCTTTCTTT
CASRLQGNTEAFF
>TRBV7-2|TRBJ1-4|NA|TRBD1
TGTGCCAGCAGCTTAACACAGGGGGGTGAAAAACTGTTTTTT
CASSLTQGGEKLFF
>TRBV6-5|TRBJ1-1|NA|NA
TGTGCCAGCAGTAGACTGTTGAACACTGAAGCTTTCTTT
CASSRLLNTEAFF
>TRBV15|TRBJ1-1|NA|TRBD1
TGTGCCACCAGCAGAGCGGGACAGCTCCCGAGGACTGAAGCTTTCTTT
CATSRAGQLPRTEAFF
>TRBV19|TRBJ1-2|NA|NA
TGTGCCAGTAGCGAGGATTTGACAGTCCGCGTTAACTATGGCTACACCTTC
CASSEDLTVRVNYGYTF
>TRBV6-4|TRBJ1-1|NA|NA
TGTGCCAGCAAATCGAGCCCCGGACGGCCGAACACTGAAGCTTTCTTT
CASKSSPGRPNTEAFF
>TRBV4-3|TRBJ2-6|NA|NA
TGCGCCAGCAGCCAAGATGGATCAGGGGCGCTCTCTGGGGCCAACGTCCTGACTTTC
CASSQDGSGALSGANVLTF
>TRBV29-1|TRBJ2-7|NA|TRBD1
TGCAGCGCTCATACCGGGACAGGGGTCGAGCAGTACTTC
CSAHTGTGVEQYF
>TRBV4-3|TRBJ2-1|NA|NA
TGCGCCAGCAGCCAAGAAGCCTCTAGGGCATCCTACAATGAGCAGTTCTTC
CASSQEASRASYNEQFF
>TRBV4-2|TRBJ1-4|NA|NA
TGTGCCAGCAGCCAAGATTTTGGGACCGTTGAAAAACTGTTTTTT
CASSQDFGTVEKLFF
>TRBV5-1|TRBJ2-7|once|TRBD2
TGCGCCAGCAGCTTGGGTGGTAGCGGGATGTCTGCCATCGTTCACTACGAGCAGTACTTC
CASSLGGSGMSAIVHYEQYF
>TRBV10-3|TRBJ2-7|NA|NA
TGTGCCATCAGTCCATCCGGGACCCCCGACGAGCAGTACTTC
CAISPSGTPDEQYF
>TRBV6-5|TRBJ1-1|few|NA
TGTGCCAGCAGTTACGTGGTGTGGGGGAACACTGAAGCTTTCTTT
CASSYVVWGNTEAFF
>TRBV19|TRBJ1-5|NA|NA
TGTGCCAGTAGTAGGAGGCAGGGGAAGTGGACTGGTCAGCCCCAGCATTTT
CASSRRQGKWTGQPQHF
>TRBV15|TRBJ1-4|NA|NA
TGTGCCACCAGCCAGGGCGAGTATGAAAAACTGTTTTTT
CATSQGEYEKLFF
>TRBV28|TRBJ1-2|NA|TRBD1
TGTGCCAGCAGTCTTCGACAGGGAGGGTATGGCTACACCTTC
CASSLRQGGYGYTF
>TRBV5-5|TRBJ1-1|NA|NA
TGTGCCAGCAGCTTGAGTCCGGGTGTGACTGAAGCTTTCTTT
CASSLSPGVTEAFF
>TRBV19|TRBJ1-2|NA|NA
TGTGCCAGTAGTCAAGACAGTAACTATGGCTACACCTTC
CASSQDSNYGYTF
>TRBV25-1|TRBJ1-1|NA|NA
TGTGCCAGCAGTTTTGCGGGGGGGAACACTGAAGCTTTCTTT
CASSFAGGNTEAFF
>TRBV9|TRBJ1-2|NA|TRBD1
TGTGCCAGCAGCGTAGCGCAGGGGGCAGATCTGGGCTATGGCTACACCTTC
CASSVAQGADLGYGYTF
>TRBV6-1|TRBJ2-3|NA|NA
TGTGCCAGCAGTGAAGTCAAGTTATCAGATACGCAGTATTTT
CASSEVKLSDTQYF
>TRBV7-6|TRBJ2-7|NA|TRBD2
TGTGCCAGCAGCTTAGGGGGTCTAGCGGGAGTTAGCGAGCAGTACTTC
CASSLGGLAGVSEQYF
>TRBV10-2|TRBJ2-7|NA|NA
TGCGCCAGCACTGATCAGGGGTGGCACGAGCAGTACTTC
CASTDQGWHEQYF
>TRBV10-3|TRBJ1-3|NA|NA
TGTGCCATCACCGGGACGCACTCTGGAAACACCATATATTTT
CAITGTHSGNTIYF
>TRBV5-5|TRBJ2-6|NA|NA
TGTGCCAGCAGCCCAGTGGGATCTGGGGCCAACGTCCTGACTTTC
CASSPVGSGANVLTF
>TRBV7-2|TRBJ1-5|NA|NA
TGTGCCAGCAGCTCGGGAGGCGCGGGGGTTCGAAATCAGCCCCAGCATTTT
CASSSGGAGVRNQPQHF
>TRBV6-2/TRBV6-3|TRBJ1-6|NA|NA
TGTGCCAGCAGTTGGACAGTTGATAATTCACCCCTCCACTTT
CASSWTVDNSPLHF
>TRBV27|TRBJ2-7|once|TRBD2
TGTGCCAGCAGTTTAGGGCGACTAGCGGGAGGGAATCGCTCCTACGAGCAGTACTTC
CASSLGRLAGGNRSYEQYF
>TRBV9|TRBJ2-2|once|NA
TGTGCCAGCAGCACCCTCCCTGGACGGGTCGGTCCCGGGGAGCTGTTTTTT
CASSTLPGRVGPGELFF
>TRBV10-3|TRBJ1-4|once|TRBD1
TGTGCCATCAGTGAGGAACTTCAGGGGGGAGATGAAAAACTGTTTTTT
CAISEELQGGDEKLFF
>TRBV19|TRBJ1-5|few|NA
TGTGCCAGTAGTATAGCTGGGGGCACCAATCAGCCCCAGCATTTT
CASSIAGGTNQPQHF
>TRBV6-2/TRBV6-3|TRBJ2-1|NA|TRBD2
TGTGCCAGCAGTTACTCCCCGACTAGCGGAATTTACAATGAGCAGTTCTTC
CASSYSPTSGIYNEQFF
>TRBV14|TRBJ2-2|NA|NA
TGTGCCAGCAGCTCAAGAAAGGGGCCCACCGGGGAGCTGTTTTTT
CASSSRKGPTGELFF
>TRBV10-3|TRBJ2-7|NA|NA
TGTGCCATCAGTGAGGGGTACGAGCAGTACTTC
CAISEGYEQYF
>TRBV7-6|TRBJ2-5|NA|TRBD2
TGTGCCAGCAGGCGGACTAGCGGGACCCAAGAGACCCAGTACTTC
CASRRTSGTQETQYF
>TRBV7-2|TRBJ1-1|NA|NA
TGTGCCAGCAGCCGAGGGGGATCCAGGGTGGCTTTCTTT
CASSRGGSRVAFF
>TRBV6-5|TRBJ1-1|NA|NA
TGTGCCAGCAGTTACGCGGGCCAGGGTCGAACTGAAGCTTTCTTT
CASSYAGQGRTEAFF
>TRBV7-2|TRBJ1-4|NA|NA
TGTGCCAGCAGCAGGGCGGGGGCTAATGAAAAACTGTTTTTT
CASSRAGANEKLFF
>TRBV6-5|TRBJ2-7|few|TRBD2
TGTGCCAGCAGTTACGGTTCGGGGGGTTGGGAGCAGTACTTC
CASSYGSGGWEQYF
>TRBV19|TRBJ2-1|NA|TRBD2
TGTGCCAGTAGTATTGTAGCGGGAGGGCAGGGTTATGAGCAGTTCTTC
CASSIVAGGQGYEQFF
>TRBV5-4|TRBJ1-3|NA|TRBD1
TGTGCCAGCAGCTTGGTGGGACAGGGAAACACCATATATTTT
CASSLVGQGNTIYF
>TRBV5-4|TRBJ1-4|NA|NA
TGTGCCAGCAGCTTGTTTGACAGGAGGAATGAAAAACTGTTTTTT
CASSLFDRRNEKLFF
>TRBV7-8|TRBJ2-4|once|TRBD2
TGTGCCAGCAGCCTAGGCCCCGGACTAGCGGGGAAGGCGACCAAAAACATTCAGTACTTT
CASSLGPGLAGKATKNIQYF
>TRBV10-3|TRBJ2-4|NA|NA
TGTGCCATCAGTGAGTCCGAGGGTAACAAAAACATTCAGTACTTC
CAISESEGNKNIQYF
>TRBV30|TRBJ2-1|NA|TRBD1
TGTGCCTGGAGGGACAGGGGGAACTACAATGAGCAGTTCTTC
CAWRDRGNYNEQFF
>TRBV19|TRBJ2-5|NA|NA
TGTGCCAGTAGTCCCCGATCGTTGAAAGAGACCCAGTACTTC
CASSPRSLKETQYF
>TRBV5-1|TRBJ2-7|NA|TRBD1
TGCGCCAGCAGCGTGACAGGGGACTTCTCCTACGAGCAGTACTTC
CASSVTGDFSYEQYF
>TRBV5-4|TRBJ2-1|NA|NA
TGTGCCAGCAGCTTGGCTGGTTTTTTGGGGGGTAACGGCAATGAGCAGTTCTTC
CASSLAGFLGGNGNEQFF
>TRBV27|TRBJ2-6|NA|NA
TGTGCCAGCAGTTTATCTCCGGCAGGACCTTGGGATGTCCTGACTTTC
CASSLSPAGPWDVLTF
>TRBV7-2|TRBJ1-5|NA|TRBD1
TGTGCCAGCAGCCCAAAACGGACAGGGGGGAGCAATCAGCCCCAGCATTTT
CASSPKRTGGSNQPQHF
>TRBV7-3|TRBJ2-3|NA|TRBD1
TGTGCCAGCAGCTCAAAGGGACAGGGCTCTAGCTTCTCAGATACGCAGTATTTT
CASSSKGQGSSFSDTQYF